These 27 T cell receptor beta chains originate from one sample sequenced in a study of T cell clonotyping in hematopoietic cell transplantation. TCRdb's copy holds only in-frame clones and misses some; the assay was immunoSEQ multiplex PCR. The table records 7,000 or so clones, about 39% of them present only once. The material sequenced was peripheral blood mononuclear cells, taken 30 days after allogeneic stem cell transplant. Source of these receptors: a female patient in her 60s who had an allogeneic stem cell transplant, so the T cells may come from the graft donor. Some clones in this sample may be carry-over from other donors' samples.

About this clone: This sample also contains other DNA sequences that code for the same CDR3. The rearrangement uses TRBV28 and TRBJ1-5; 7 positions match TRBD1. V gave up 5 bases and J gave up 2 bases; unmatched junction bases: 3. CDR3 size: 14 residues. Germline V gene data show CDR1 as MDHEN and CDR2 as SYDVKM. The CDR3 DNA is TGTGCCAGCAGTCTTGACAGGGGCAATCAGCCCCAGCATTTT. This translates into CASSLDRGNQPQHF.

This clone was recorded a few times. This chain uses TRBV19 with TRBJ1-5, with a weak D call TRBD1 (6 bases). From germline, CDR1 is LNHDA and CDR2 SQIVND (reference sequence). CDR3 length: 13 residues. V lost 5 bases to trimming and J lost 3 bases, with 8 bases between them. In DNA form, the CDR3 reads TGTGCCAGTAGTGCGGGGGCCAATCAGCCCCAGCATTTT. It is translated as CASSAGANQPQHF. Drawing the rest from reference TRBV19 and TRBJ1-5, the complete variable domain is DGGITQSPKYLFRKEGQNVTLSCEQNLNHDAMYWYRQDPGQGLRLIYYSQIVNDFQKGDIAEGYSVSREKKESFPLTVTSAQKNPTAFYLCASSAGANQPQHFGDGTRLSIL.

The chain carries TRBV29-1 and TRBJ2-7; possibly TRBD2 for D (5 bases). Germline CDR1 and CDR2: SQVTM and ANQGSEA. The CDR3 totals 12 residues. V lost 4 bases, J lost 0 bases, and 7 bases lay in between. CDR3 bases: TGCAGCGTTGCGGGGTTCTCCTACGAGCAGTACTTC. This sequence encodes CSVAGFSYEQYF.

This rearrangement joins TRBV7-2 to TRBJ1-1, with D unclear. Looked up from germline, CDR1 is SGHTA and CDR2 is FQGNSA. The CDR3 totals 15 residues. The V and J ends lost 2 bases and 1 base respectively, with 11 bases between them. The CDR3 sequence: CASSLTQSANTEAFF. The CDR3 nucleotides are TGTGCCAGCAGCTTAACGCAATCCGCGAACACTGAAGCTTTCTTT.

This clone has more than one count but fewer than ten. The CDR3 region has the DNA TGTGCCAGCAGCCAAGAGCATGAGCAGTACTTC. This sequence encodes CASSQEHEQYF. This chain connects TRBV14 to TRBJ2-7, with D uncertain. Germline lookup yields CDR1 SGHDN and CDR2 FVKESK. Trimming removed 0 bases at V and 7 bases at J, with 4 bases between. This CDR3 is built from 11 residues. Full variable domain (rest looked up from reference TRBV14 and TRBJ2-7): EAGVTQFPSHSVIEKGQTVTLRCDPISGHDNLYWYRRVMGKEIKFLLHFVKESKQDESGMPNNRFLAERTGGTYSTLKVQPAELEDSGVYFCASSQEHEQYFGPGTRLTVT.

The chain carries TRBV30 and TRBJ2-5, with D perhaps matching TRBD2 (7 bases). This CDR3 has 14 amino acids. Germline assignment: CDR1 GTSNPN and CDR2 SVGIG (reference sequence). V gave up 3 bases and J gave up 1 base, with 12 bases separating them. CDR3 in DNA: TGTGCCTGGAGGGCGGCGGGGGCCCAAGAGACCCAGTACTTC. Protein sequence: CAWRAAGAQETQYF.

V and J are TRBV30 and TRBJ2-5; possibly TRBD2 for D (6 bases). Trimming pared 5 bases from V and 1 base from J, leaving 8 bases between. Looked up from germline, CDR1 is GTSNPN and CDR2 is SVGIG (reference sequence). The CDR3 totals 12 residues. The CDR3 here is CAWGTFQETQYF. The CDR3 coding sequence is TGTGCCTGGGGGACTTTCCAAGAGACCCAGTACTTC.

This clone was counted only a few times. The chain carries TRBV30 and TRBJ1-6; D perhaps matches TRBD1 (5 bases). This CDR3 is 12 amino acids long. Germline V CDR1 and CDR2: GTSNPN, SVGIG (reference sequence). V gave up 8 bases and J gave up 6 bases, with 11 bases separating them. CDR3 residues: CAAGRSNSPLHF. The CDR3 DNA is TGTGCCGCGGGACGGAGTAATTCACCCCTCCACTTT. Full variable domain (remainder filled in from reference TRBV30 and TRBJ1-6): SQTIHQWPATLVQPVGSPLSLECTVEGTSNPNLYWYRQAAGRGLQLLFYSVGIGQISSEVPQNLSASRPQDRQFILSSKKLLLSDSGFYLCAAGRSNSPLHFGNGTRLTVT.

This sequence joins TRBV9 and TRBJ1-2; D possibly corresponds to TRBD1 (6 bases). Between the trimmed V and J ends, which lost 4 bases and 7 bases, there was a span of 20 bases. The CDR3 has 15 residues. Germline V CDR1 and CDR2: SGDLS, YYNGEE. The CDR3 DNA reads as TGTGCCAGCAGCCCCAGTGGTAGGGGGGACGGTGGCTACACCTTC. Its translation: CASSPSGRGDGGYTF.

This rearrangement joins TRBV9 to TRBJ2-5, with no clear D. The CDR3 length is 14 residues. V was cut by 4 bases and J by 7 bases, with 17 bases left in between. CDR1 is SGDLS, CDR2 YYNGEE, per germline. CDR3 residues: CASSPPGRPGTQYF. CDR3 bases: TGTGCCAGCAGCCCCCCCGGCCGTCCCGGGACCCAGTACTTC.

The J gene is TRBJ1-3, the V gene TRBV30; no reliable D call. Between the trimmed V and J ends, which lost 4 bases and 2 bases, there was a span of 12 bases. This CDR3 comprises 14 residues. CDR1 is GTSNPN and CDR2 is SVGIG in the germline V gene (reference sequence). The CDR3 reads CAWKKVGAGNTIYF. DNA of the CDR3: TGTGCCTGGAAAAAGGTGGGAGCTGGAAACACCATATATTTT.

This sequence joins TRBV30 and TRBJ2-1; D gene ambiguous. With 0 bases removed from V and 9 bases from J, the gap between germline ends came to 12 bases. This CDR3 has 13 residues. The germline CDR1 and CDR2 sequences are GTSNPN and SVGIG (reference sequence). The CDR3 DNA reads TGTGCCTGGAGTGTCGGGCTATATGTTGAGCAGTTCTTC. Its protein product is CAWSVGLYVEQFF.

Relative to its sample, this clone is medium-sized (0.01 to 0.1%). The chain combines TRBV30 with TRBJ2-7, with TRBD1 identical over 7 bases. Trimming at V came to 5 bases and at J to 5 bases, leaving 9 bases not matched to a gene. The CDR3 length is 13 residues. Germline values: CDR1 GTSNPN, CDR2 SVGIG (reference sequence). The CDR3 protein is CAWDRQGVHEQYF. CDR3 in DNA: TGTGCCTGGGATCGACAGGGAGTCCACGAGCAGTACTTC.

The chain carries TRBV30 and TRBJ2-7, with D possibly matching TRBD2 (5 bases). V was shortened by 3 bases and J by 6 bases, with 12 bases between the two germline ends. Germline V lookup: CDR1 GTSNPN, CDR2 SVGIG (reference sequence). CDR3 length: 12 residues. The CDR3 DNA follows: TGTGCCTGGAGGACTATTTCCGGCGAGCAGTACTTC. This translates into CAWRTISGEQYF.

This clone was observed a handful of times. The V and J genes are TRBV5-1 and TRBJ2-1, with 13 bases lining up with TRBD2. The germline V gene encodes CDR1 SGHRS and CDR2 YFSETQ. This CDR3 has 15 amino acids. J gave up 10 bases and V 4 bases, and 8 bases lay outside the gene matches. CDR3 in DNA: TGCGCCAGCAGCCCCGGGACTAGCGGGGTGGGCGAGCAGTTCTTC. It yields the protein CASSPGTSGVGEQFF. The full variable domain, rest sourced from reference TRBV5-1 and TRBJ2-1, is KAGVTQTPRYLIKTRGQQVTLSCSPISGHRSVSWYQQTPGQGLQFLFEYFSETQRNKGNFPGRFSGRQFSNSRSEMNVSTLELGDSALYLCASSPGTSGVGEQFFGPGTRLTVL.

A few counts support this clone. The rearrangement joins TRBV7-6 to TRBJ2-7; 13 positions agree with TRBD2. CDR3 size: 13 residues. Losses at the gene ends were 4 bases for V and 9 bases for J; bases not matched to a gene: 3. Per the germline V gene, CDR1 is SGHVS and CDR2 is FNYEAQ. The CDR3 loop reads CASSSRLAGGQYF. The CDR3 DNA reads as TGTGCCAGCAGCTCCCGACTAGCGGGAGGGCAGTACTTC.

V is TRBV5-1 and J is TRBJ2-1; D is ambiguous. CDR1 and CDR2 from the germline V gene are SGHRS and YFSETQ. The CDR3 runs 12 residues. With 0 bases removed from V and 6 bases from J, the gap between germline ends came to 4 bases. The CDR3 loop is CASSLAGNEQFF. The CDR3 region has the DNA TGCGCCAGCAGCTTGGCCGGCAATGAGCAGTTCTTC. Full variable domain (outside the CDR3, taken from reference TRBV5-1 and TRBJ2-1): KAGVTQTPRYLIKTRGQQVTLSCSPISGHRSVSWYQQTPGQGLQFLFEYFSETQRNKGNFPGRFSGRQFSNSRSEMNVSTLELGDSALYLCASSLAGNEQFFGPGTRLTVL.

The CDR3, as DNA: TGTGCCAGCAGTACCAGGTTTGGTGGCTACACCTTC. Encoded protein: CASSTRFGGYTF. V and J are TRBV6-5 and TRBJ1-2, with unresolved D. The CDR3 runs 12 residues. Per the germline V gene, CDR1 is MNHEY and CDR2 is SVGAGI. Trimming stripped 5 bases from V and 7 bases from J, with 11 bases between.

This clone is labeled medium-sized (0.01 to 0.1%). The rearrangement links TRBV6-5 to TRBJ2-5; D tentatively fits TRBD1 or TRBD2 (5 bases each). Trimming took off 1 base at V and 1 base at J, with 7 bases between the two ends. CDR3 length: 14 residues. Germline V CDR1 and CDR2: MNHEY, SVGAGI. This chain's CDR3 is CASSYFGGQETQYF. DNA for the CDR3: TGTGCCAGCAGTTACTTTGGGGGCCAAGAGACCCAGTACTTC.

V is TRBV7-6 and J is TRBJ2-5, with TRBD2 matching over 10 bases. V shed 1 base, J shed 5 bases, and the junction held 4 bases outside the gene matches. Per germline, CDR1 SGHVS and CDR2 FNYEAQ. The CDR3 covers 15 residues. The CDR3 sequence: CASSLEAGGLETQYF. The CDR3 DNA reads TGTGCCAGCAGCTTAGAAGCGGGGGGGCTTGAGACCCAGTACTTC.

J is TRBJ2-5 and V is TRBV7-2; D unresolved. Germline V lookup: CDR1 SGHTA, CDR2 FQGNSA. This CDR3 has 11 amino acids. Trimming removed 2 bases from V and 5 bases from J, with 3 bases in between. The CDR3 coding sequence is TGTGCCAGCAGCTTATTCGAGACCCAGTACTTC. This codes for CASSLFETQYF.

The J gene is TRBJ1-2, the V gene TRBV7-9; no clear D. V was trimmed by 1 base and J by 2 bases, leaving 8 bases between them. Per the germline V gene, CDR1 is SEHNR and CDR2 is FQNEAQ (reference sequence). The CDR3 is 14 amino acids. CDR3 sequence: CASSLVPENYGYTF. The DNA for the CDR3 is TGTGCCAGCAGCTTAGTTCCAGAGAACTATGGCTACACCTTC.

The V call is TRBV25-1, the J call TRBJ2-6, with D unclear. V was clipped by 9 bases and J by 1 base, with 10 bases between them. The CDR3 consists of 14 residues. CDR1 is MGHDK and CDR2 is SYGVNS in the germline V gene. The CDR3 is CASAPLSGANVLTF. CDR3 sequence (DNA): TGTGCCAGTGCCCCCCTATCTGGGGCCAACGTCCTGACTTTC.

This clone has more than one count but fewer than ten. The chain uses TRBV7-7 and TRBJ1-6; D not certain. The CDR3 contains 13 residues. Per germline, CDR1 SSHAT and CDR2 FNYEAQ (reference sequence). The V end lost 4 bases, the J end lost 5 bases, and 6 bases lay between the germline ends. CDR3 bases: TGTGCCAGCAGCTCAAAGCATAATTCACCCCTCCACTTT. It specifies CASSSKHNSPLHF.

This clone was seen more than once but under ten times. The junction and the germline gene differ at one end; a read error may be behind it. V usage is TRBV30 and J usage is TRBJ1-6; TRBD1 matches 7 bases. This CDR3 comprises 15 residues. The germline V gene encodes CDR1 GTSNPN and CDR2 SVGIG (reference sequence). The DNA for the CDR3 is TGTGCCCGGAGTTCCGGTTCAGGGGGGAATTCACCCCTCCACTTT. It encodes CARSSGSGGNSPLHF.

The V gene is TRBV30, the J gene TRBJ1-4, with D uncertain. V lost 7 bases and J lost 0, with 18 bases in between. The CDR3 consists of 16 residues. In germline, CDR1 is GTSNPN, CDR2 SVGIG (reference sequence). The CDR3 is CAFPPWEPATNEKLFF. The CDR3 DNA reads TGTGCCTTCCCACCGTGGGAACCCGCAACTAATGAAAAACTGTTTTTT.

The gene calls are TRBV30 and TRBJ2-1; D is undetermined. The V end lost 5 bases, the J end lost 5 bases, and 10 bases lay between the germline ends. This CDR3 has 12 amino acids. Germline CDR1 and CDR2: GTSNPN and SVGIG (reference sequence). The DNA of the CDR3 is TGTGCCTGGGCTGGAAGTGACAATGAGCAGTTCTTC. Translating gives CAWAGSDNEQFF.